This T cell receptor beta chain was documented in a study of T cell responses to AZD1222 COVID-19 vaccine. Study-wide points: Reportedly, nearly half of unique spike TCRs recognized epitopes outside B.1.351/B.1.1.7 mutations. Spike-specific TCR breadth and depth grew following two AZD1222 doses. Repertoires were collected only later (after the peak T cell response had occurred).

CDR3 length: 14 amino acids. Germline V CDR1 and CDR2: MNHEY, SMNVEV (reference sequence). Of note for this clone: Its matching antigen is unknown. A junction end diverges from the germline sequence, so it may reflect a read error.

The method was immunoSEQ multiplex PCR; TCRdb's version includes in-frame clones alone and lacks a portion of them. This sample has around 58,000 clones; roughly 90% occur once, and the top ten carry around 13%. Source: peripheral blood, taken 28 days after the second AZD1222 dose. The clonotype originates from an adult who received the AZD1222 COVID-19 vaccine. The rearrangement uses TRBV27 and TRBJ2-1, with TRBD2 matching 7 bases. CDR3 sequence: CATSSGWVYNEQFF. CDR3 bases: TGTGCCACCAGTAGCGGGTGGGTTTACAATGAGCAGTTCTTC.